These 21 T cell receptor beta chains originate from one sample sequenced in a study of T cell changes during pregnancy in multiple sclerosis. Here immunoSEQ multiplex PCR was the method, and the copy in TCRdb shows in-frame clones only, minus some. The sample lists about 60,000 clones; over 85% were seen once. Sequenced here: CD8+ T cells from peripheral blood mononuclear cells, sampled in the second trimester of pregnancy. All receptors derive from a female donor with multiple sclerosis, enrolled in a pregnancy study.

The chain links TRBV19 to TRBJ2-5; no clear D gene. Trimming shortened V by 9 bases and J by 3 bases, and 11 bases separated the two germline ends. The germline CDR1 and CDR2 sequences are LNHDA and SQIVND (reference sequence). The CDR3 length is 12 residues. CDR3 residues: CASHGWEETQYF. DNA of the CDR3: TGTGCCAGCCACGGGTGGGAAGAGACCCAGTACTTC.

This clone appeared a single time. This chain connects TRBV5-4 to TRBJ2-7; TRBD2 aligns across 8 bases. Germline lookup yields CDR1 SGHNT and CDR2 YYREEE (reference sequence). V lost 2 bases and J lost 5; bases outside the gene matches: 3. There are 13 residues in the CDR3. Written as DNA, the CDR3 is TGTGCCAGCAGCTTCGGGACTAGTGACGAGCAGTACTTC. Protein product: CASSFGTSDEQYF.

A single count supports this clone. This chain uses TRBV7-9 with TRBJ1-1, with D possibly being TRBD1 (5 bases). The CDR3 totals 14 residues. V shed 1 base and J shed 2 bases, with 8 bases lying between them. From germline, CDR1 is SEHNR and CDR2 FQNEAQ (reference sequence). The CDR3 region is CASSLGRGNTEAFF. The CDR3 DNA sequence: TGTGCCAGCAGCTTAGGAAGGGGAAACACTGAAGCTTTCTTT.

CDR3 amino acids: CASSSAAAANSYSNQPQHF. The CDR3 coding sequence is TGTGCCAGCAGCTCGGCCGCGGCCGCTAATTCCTATAGCAATCAGCCCCAGCATTTT. This sequence joins TRBV7-6 and TRBJ1-5; D remains ambiguous. The CDR3 has 19 residues. V was shortened by 4 bases and J by 0 bases, with 22 bases between the two germline ends. The germline gives CDR1 SGHVS, CDR2 FNYEAQ.

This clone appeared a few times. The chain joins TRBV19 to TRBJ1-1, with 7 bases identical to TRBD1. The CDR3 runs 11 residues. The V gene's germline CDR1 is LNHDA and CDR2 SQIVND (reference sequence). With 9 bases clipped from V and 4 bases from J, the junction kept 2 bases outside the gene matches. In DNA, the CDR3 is TGTGCCAGCACAGGGGCCACTGAAGCTTTCTTT. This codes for CASTGATEAFF. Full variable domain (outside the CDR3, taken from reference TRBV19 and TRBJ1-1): DGGITQSPKYLFRKEGQNVTLSCEQNLNHDAMYWYRQDPGQGLRLIYYSQIVNDFQKGDIAEGYSVSREKKESFPLTVTSAQKNPTAFYLCASTGATEAFFGQGTRLTVV.

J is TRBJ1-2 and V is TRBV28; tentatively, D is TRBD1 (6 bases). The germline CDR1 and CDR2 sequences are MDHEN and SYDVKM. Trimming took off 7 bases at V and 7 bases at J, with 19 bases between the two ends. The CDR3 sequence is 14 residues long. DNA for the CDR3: TGTGCCAGCACCCTTTTGTCTCAGGGGAGTGGCTACACCTTC. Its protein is CASTLLSQGSGYTF.

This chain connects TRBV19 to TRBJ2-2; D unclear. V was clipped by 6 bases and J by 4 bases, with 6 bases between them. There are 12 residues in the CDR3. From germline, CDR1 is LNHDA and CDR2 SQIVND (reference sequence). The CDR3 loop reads CASRSVTGELFF. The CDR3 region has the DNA TGTGCCAGTAGGAGCGTCACCGGGGAGCTGTTTTTT.

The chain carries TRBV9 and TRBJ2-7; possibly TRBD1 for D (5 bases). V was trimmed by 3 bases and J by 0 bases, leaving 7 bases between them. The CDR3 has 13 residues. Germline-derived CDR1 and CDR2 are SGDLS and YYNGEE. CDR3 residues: CASSGQHSYEQYF. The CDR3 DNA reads TGTGCCAGCAGCGGACAGCACTCCTACGAGCAGTACTTC.

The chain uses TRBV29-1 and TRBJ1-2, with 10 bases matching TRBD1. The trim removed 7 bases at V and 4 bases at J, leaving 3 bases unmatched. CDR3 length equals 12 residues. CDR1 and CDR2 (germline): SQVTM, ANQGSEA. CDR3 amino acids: CSAGQGGYGYTF. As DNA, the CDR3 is TGCAGCGCCGGACAGGGGGGCTATGGCTACACCTTC.

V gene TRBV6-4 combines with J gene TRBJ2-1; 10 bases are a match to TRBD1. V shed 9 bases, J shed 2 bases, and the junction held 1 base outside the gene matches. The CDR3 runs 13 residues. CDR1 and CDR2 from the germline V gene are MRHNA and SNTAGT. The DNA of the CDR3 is TGTGCCAGTGGGACAGGGGCCTACAATGAGCAGTTCTTC. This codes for CASGTGAYNEQFF.

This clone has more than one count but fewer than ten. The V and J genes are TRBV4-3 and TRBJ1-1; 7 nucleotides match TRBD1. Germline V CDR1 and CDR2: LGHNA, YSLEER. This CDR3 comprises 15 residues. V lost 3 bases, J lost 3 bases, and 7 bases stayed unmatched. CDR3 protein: CASSHSTGVDTEAFF. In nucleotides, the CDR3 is TGCGCCAGCAGCCACTCCACAGGGGTCGACACTGAAGCTTTCTTT.

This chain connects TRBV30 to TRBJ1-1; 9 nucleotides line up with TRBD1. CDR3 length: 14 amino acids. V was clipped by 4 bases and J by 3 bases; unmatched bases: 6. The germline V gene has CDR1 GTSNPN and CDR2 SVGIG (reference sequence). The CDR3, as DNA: TGTGCCTGGACCCCGGGACAGGGATACACTGAAGCTTTCTTT. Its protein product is CAWTPGQGYTEAFF.

For the CDR3, the DNA is TGCGCCAGCACCTCTGGATGGGGCAGCAATCAGCCCCAGCATTTT. Translating it yields CASTSGWGSNQPQHF. The chain couples TRBV5-1 to TRBJ1-5, with D perhaps matching TRBD1 (5 bases). The CDR3 is 15 amino acids. Germline V gene lookup returns CDR1 SGHRS and CDR2 YFSETQ. V lost 6 bases to trimming and J lost 1 base, with 14 bases between them.

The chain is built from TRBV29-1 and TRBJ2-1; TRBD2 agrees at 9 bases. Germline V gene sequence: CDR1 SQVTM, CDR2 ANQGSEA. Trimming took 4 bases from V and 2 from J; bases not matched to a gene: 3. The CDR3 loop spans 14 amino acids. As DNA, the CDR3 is TGCAGCGTTGGGCGGGAGGGCCCCTACAATGAGCAGTTCTTC. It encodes CSVGREGPYNEQFF.

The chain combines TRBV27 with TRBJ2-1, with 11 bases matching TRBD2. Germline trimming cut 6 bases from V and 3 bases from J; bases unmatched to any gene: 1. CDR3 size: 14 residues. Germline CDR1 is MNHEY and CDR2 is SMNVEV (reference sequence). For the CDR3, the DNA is TGTGCCAGCAGAACTAGCGGGAGCTACAATGAGCAGTTCTTC. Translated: CASRTSGSYNEQFF.

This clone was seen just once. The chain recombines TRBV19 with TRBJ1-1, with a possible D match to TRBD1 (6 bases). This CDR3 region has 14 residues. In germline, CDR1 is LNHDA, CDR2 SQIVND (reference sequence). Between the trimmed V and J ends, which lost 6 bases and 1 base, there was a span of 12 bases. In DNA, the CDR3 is TGTGCCAGTAGGTGGGGGACAACGAACACTGAAGCTTTCTTT. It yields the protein CASRWGTTNTEAFF.

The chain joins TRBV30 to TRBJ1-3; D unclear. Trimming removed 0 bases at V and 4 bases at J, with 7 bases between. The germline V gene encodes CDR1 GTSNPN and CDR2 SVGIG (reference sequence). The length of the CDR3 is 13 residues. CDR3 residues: CAWSVNRGNTIYF. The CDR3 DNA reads TGTGCCTGGAGTGTCAACAGAGGAAACACCATATATTTT. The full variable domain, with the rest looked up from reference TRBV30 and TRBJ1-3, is SQTIHQWPATLVQPVGSPLSLECTVEGTSNPNLYWYRQAAGRGLQLLFYSVGIGQISSEVPQNLSASRPQDRQFILSSKKLLLSDSGFYLCAWSVNRGNTIYFGEGSWLTVV.

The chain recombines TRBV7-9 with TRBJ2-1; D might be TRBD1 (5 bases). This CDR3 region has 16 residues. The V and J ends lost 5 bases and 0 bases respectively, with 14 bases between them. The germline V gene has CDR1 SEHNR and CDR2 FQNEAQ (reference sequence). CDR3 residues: CASSPSRASSYNEQFF. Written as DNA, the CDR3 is TGTGCCAGCAGCCCATCCAGGGCCTCCTCCTACAATGAGCAGTTCTTC.

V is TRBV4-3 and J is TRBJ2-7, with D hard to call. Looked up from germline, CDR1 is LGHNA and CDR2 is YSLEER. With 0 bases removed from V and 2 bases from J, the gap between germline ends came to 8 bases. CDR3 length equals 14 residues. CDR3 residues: CASSQERRTYEQYF. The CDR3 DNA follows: TGCGCCAGCAGCCAAGAAAGGCGGACCTACGAGCAGTACTTC.

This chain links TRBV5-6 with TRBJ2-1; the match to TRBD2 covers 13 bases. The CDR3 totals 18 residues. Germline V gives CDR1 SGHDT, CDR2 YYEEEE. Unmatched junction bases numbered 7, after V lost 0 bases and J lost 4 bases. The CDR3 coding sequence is TGTGCCAGCAGCTTGGGGGGACTAGCGGGATCTGTTTACAATGAGCAGTTCTTC. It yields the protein CASSLGGLAGSVYNEQFF.

The CDR3 loop is CASSRGQGTYEQYF. The CDR3 nucleotides read TGTGCCAGCAGCAGGGGACAGGGGACCTACGAGCAGTACTTC. The chain is built from TRBV7-2 and TRBJ2-7; 10 nucleotides align to TRBD1. The CDR3 covers 14 residues. Germline V gene data show CDR1 as SGHTA and CDR2 as FQGNSA. Unmatched junction bases numbered 3, after V lost 5 bases and J lost 2 bases. Complete variable domain (other parts from reference TRBV7-2 and TRBJ2-7): GAGVSQSPSNKVTEKGKDVELRCDPISGHTALYWYRQSLGQGLEFLIYFQGNSAPDKSGLPSDRFSAERTGGSVSTLTIQRTQQEDSAVYLCASSRGQGTYEQYFGPGTRLTVT.